The rows below give T cell receptor beta chains drawn from one sample of a study of blood T cells in healthy people across ages. TCRdb independently ran MiXCR on the 5' RACE reads; one entry per CDR3 protein. Among approximately 400,000 distinct CDR3 sequences listed, approximately 51% were seen once. The sample comprised blood. All receptors derive from a man aged 60 to 75 in good health. Both conserved end residues are trimmed from each CDR3. Fields, in order: V gene, clone size, J gene, CDR3 protein. Clone sizes are given selectively: once, few, many, or a class where the clone is expanded.

v_call: TRBV25-1
clone_size: few
j_call: TRBJ2-7
cdr3_aa: ASSEYGGGSYEQY

v_call: TRBV5-1
clone_size: NA
j_call: TRBJ2-1
cdr3_aa: ASSSFRDSQINEQF

v_call: TRBV11-2
clone_size: few
j_call: TRBJ1-2
cdr3_aa: ASSRIAGVNYGYT

v_call: TRBV6-1
clone_size: few
j_call: TRBJ2-7
cdr3_aa: ASSFPGTGLGEQY

v_call: TRBV21-1
clone_size: once
j_call: TRBJ2-7
cdr3_aa: ASSKCSQGPGVHEQY

v_call: TRBV27
clone_size: NA
j_call: TRBJ2-7
cdr3_aa: ASSPSFPRGYEQY

v_call: TRBV12-3/TRBV12-4
clone_size: NA
j_call: TRBJ1-2
cdr3_aa: ASSLRPTNGYT

v_call: TRBV12-3/TRBV12-4
clone_size: many
j_call: TRBJ2-3
cdr3_aa: ASTRLAGERDTQY

v_call: TRBV4-3
clone_size: NA
j_call: TRBJ2-2
cdr3_aa: ASSQDSVGGELF

v_call: TRBV20-1
clone_size: NA
j_call: NA
cdr3_aa: SAPHPGTGGYEQY

v_call: TRBV6-1
clone_size: few
j_call: TRBJ2-3
cdr3_aa: ATTKRGDTQY

v_call: TRBV11-2
clone_size: few
j_call: TRBJ2-4
cdr3_aa: ASSSDTNIQY

v_call: TRBV11-2
clone_size: NA
j_call: TRBJ1-6
cdr3_aa: ANSRAGRQGSYNSPLH

v_call: TRBV9
clone_size: NA
j_call: TRBJ2-3
cdr3_aa: ASSVELDTQY

v_call: TRBV28
clone_size: NA
j_call: TRBJ1-5
cdr3_aa: ASLEGGGRGQPQH

v_call: TRBV20-1
clone_size: NA
j_call: TRBJ1-4
cdr3_aa: SAIDVVRGSIGKLF

v_call: TRBV25-1
clone_size: NA
j_call: TRBJ2-1
cdr3_aa: ASSPLAGGIGEQF

v_call: TRBV6-1
clone_size: NA
j_call: TRBJ2-3
cdr3_aa: ASKDRGRFTDTQY

v_call: TRBV29-1
clone_size: once
j_call: TRBJ2-3
cdr3_aa: SVGPNARLPTGTQY

v_call: TRBV7-2
clone_size: NA
j_call: TRBJ2-7
cdr3_aa: ARNKPQETRY

v_call: TRBV28
clone_size: few
j_call: TRBJ2-3
cdr3_aa: ASGLAGVGGDTQY

v_call: TRBV20-1
clone_size: NA
j_call: NA
cdr3_aa: SARGTSGRVAYEQY

v_call: TRBV20-1
clone_size: few
j_call: TRBJ2-4
cdr3_aa: SARTDRVQY

v_call: TRBV15
clone_size: NA
j_call: TRBJ1-2
cdr3_aa: ATSRDRGPDGYT

v_call: TRBV10-3
clone_size: NA
j_call: TRBJ2-7
cdr3_aa: ALSRGGGHEQY

v_call: TRBV20-1
clone_size: NA
j_call: TRBJ2-5
cdr3_aa: SARAPTGFGETQY

v_call: TRBV24-1
clone_size: many
j_call: TRBJ2-5
cdr3_aa: ATSASGSLGETQY

v_call: TRBV20-1
clone_size: few
j_call: TRBJ2-1
cdr3_aa: SAMVGGKNYNEQF

v_call: TRBV29-1
clone_size: NA
j_call: TRBJ2-4
cdr3_aa: SVELDRGYIQY

v_call: TRBV5-1
clone_size: once
j_call: TRBJ2-3
cdr3_aa: ASSPGQVEDTQY

v_call: TRBV10-3
clone_size: NA
j_call: TRBJ2-5
cdr3_aa: AISPGQGVETQY

v_call: TRBV11-2
clone_size: NA
j_call: TRBJ1-1
cdr3_aa: ATRGATGYTNTEAF

v_call: TRBV6-1
clone_size: NA
j_call: TRBJ2-1
cdr3_aa: ASSERHSYNEQF

v_call: TRBV24-1
clone_size: NA
j_call: TRBJ2-5
cdr3_aa: ATSDRRQGGETQY

v_call: TRBV20-1
clone_size: few
j_call: TRBJ2-7
cdr3_aa: SAQTGYEQY

v_call: TRBV28
clone_size: NA
j_call: TRBJ2-7
cdr3_aa: ASSLPGGGRQQY

v_call: TRBV20-1
clone_size: once
j_call: NA
cdr3_aa: SARAVYSPYNEQY

v_call: TRBV12-3/TRBV12-4
clone_size: few
j_call: TRBJ2-7
cdr3_aa: ASTIAGLNEQY

v_call: TRBV6-1
clone_size: NA
j_call: TRBJ2-5
cdr3_aa: ASSEARASREQY

v_call: TRBV6-2/TRBV6-3
clone_size: few
j_call: TRBJ2-7
cdr3_aa: ASSEGGNDEQY

v_call: TRBV6-5
clone_size: NA
j_call: TRBJ1-6
cdr3_aa: ASKEGPLNSPLH

v_call: TRBV7-2
clone_size: once
j_call: TRBJ1-5
cdr3_aa: ASSLIWQAVDQPQH

v_call: TRBV12-3/TRBV12-4
clone_size: NA
j_call: TRBJ1-6
cdr3_aa: ASSLGTHNSPLH

v_call: TRBV27
clone_size: many
j_call: TRBJ2-1
cdr3_aa: ASSSLRNQQDNEQF

v_call: TRBV29-1
clone_size: few
j_call: TRBJ2-1
cdr3_aa: SVLSGTGRGNEQF

v_call: TRBV12-3/TRBV12-4
clone_size: NA
j_call: NA
cdr3_aa: ASSQAGGGETQY

v_call: TRBV5-1
clone_size: NA
j_call: TRBJ2-5
cdr3_aa: ASSSATGQGRSQY

v_call: TRBV5-1
clone_size: NA
j_call: TRBJ2-3
cdr3_aa: ASTLHGSPEDTQY

v_call: TRBV29-1
clone_size: few
j_call: TRBJ2-4
cdr3_aa: SVEDGY

v_call: TRBV2
clone_size: NA
j_call: TRBJ1-2
cdr3_aa: ASSDSPPRIYGYT